A single sample is the source of the 15 T cell receptor beta chains below, sequenced in a study of OX40 agonist ivuxolimab in advanced cancers. Data came from immunoSEQ multiplex PCR; TCRdb stores just in-frame clones and leaves some out. The table lists 72,000 or so clones, around 90% of them singletons. This material consisted of CD4+ or CD8+ T cells sorted from blood, taken in a trial of the OX40 agonist ivuxolimab. Source of these receptors: an adult with an advanced solid tumor such as melanoma, head and neck, liver or kidney cancer.

The genes are TRBV6-5 and TRBJ2-1; D gene ambiguous. Trimming cost V 6 bases and J 4 bases, with 10 bases left between them. Germline V gene data show CDR1 as MNHEY and CDR2 as SVGAGI. This CDR3 spans 13 amino acids. The CDR3: CASSPQRYNEQFF. CDR3 DNA sequence: TGTGCCAGCAGCCCCCAGAGGTACAATGAGCAGTTCTTC.

The genes are TRBV7-3 and TRBJ2-2; D may be TRBD1 (6 bases). Between the trimmed V and J ends, which lost 4 bases and 6 bases, there was a span of 15 bases. Germline lookup yields CDR1 SGHTA and CDR2 FQGTGA. The CDR3 runs 15 residues. The CDR3 region is CASSSGHDIAGELFF. The CDR3, as DNA: TGTGCCAGCAGCTCGGGACACGACATTGCCGGGGAGCTGTTTTTT.

The chain recombines TRBV19 with TRBJ2-5, with D tentatively TRBD1 or TRBD2 (5 bases each). The CDR3 runs to 15 residues. Looked up from germline, CDR1 is LNHDA and CDR2 is SQIVND (reference sequence). V was clipped by 1 base and J by 5 bases, with 14 bases between them. This CDR3 reads CASSIGRSWGETQYF. DNA for the CDR3: TGTGCCAGTAGTATAGGCCGCAGCTGGGGGGAGACCCAGTACTTC.

The rearrangement links TRBV19 to TRBJ1-1; D may be TRBD1 (5 bases). Germline lookup yields CDR1 LNHDA and CDR2 SQIVND (reference sequence). The CDR3 spans 14 residues. Trimming removed 8 bases from V and 5 bases from J, with 18 bases in between. The CDR3 nucleotides are TGTGCCAGTGGGAGGGACCGGGGTCTTACTGAAGCTTTCTTT. It encodes CASGRDRGLTEAFF.

This chain connects TRBV2 to TRBJ1-5; D call uncertain. The V gene lost 5 bases and the J gene lost 4 bases, with 9 bases spanning the gap. Germline V gene data show CDR1 as SNHLY and CDR2 as FYNNEI. The CDR3 has 13 residues. CDR3 coding DNA: TGTGCCAGCAGTAACAGATTTAATCAGCCCCAGCATTTT. Translated, it gives CASSNRFNQPQHF. Complete variable domain (other parts from reference TRBV2 and TRBJ1-5): EPEVTQTPSHQVTQMGQEVILRCVPISNHLYFYWYRQILGQKVEFLVSFYNNEISEKSEIFDDQFSVERPDGSNFTLKIRSTKLEDSAMYFCASSNRFNQPQHFGDGTRLSIL.

The chain links TRBV5-5 to TRBJ1-5, with D perhaps TRBD1 (6 bases). Germline values: CDR1 SGHKS, CDR2 YYEKEE (reference sequence). The CDR3 length is 14 residues. Deletions cut 0 bases from V and 6 bases from J, with 10 bases between. The CDR3 DNA sequence: TGTGCCAGCAGCTTGGGAGGGGGGCGTCAGCCCCAGCATTTT. Its protein product is CASSLGGGRQPQHF.

The gene calls are TRBV30 and TRBJ2-3, with D uncertain. Looked up from germline, CDR1 is GTSNPN and CDR2 is SVGIG (reference sequence). The germline V and J ends were trimmed by 1 base and 10 bases, with 12 bases remaining between them. This CDR3 region has 12 residues. CDR3 sequence: CAWSEVTDPQYF. CDR3 nucleotides: TGTGCCTGGAGTGAGGTCACGGATCCGCAGTATTTT.

This clone was counted between two and nine times. The chain is built from TRBV21-1 and TRBJ1-5. TRBV21-1 is a pseudogene segment. The CDR3 covers 14 residues. The CDR3 here is CASPARDSNQPQHF. CDR3 coding DNA: TGTGCCAGCCCTGCCCGAGATAGCAATCAGCCCCAGCATTTT.

The chain uses TRBV7-6 and TRBJ2-6; D is ambiguous. Trimming pared 5 bases from V and 5 bases from J, leaving 19 bases between. Germline assignment: CDR1 SGHVS and CDR2 FNYEAQ. The CDR3 spans 17 residues. CDR3 coding DNA: TGTGCCAGCAGCAGCAGTCGCTCACAAAGTCGGGCCAACGTCCTGACTTTC. Protein sequence: CASSSSRSQSRANVLTF.

V gene TRBV19 combines with J gene TRBJ1-2, with 7 positions matching TRBD1. CDR3 size: 15 residues. Germline loops: CDR1 LNHDA, CDR2 SQIVND (reference sequence). With V trimmed by 5 bases and J by 2 bases, 8 bases remained unmatched. For the CDR3, the DNA is TGTGCCAGTAGTTATGGAGGAGGGGGCAACTATGGCTACACCTTC. Its translation is CASSYGGGGNYGYTF.

V and J are TRBV18 and TRBJ2-1; D not certain. The CDR3 is 14 amino acids. CDR1 and CDR2 from the germline V gene are KGHSH and LQKENI. Between the trimmed V and J ends, which lost 1 base and 6 bases, there was a span of 10 bases. CDR3 sequence reads: CASSPLQNSNEQFF. CDR3 nucleotide sequence: TGTGCCAGCTCACCACTACAGAACTCCAATGAGCAGTTCTTC.

The chain combines TRBV30 with TRBJ2-3; 7 bases agree with TRBD2. This CDR3 region has 14 residues. Germline loops: CDR1 GTSNPN, CDR2 SVGIG (reference sequence). V trimming: 5 bases; J trimming: 3 bases; junction bases outside the gene matches: 8. In DNA, the CDR3 is TGTGCCTGGGGCTCGGGAGGAGGGACAGATACGCAGTATTTT. It specifies CAWGSGGGTDTQYF. The whole variable domain, filled in from reference TRBV30 and TRBJ2-3, reads SQTIHQWPATLVQPVGSPLSLECTVEGTSNPNLYWYRQAAGRGLQLLFYSVGIGQISSEVPQNLSASRPQDRQFILSSKKLLLSDSGFYLCAWGSGGGTDTQYFGPGTRLTVL.

The chain joins TRBV7-2 to TRBJ1-1; D remains unclear. Germline V CDR1 and CDR2: SGHTA, FQGNSA. Trimming took off 3 bases at V and 3 bases at J, with 8 bases between the two ends. CDR3 length equals 13 residues. CDR3 loop: CASSLGWDTEAFF. In nucleotides, the CDR3 is TGTGCCAGCAGCTTGGGGTGGGACACTGAAGCTTTCTTT.

The chain carries TRBV19 and TRBJ1-1, with D perhaps matching TRBD1 (5 bases). This CDR3 comprises 14 residues. CDR1 and CDR2 (germline): LNHDA, SQIVND (reference sequence). Trimming left V 3 bases short and J 1 base short, with 9 bases between. The CDR3 DNA follows: TGTGCCAGTAGTATTTCAGGGAGGAACACTGAAGCTTTCTTT. Encoded protein: CASSISGRNTEAFF.

J is TRBJ2-3 and V is TRBV16; TRBD2 matches at 9 bases. The CDR3 spans 17 residues. The trim removed 1 base at V and 0 bases at J, leaving 5 bases unmatched. The germline CDR1 and CDR2 sequences are KGHSY and FQNENV. This CDR3 is CASSQFPTSGSTDTQYF. CDR3 nucleotides: TGTGCCAGCAGCCAATTTCCGACTAGCGGCAGCACAGATACGCAGTATTTT.